This T cell receptor beta chain was captured by sequencing in a study of beta chain features in type 1 diabetes (dated by TCRdb to 2016 to 2018). General notes on the study: Mean age, gender distribution, total cell number and subset yield were not different between patients and healthy donors. A total of roughly 100 million sorted cells were examined across all samples, and RNA yield correlated strongly with the number of cells per subset. In the study, recently diagnosed type 1 diabetes patients and matched healthy donors were compared on the TCRB repertoires of their sorted circulating CD4+ T cell subsets. Regulatory and stem cell-like memory subsets were obtained from only 8 patients and roughly eight healthy donors, while naive and central memory subsets were obtained from all 28 donors.

Points on this clone: Its antigen is not yet known. No base qualities exist here, and no much larger clone lies one base off it.

What the work shows at the level of the full study, not this receptor alone: A moderate but significant shortening of TCRB CDR3 length was observed in type 1 diabetes patients in all four CD4+ subsets. At VDJ recombination sites, type 1 diabetes patients had fewer insertions and more deleted nucleotides, which implies abnormalities in thymic rearrangement. Naive, central memory and regulatory TCRB repertoires appeared to be more alike among patients than among healthy donors. PCR may preferentially amplify shorter templates, but because patient and control samples were amplified and corrected together, any resulting skew would affect both groups equally. HLA sub-analyses involved small numbers of individuals, so any influence of HLA type on TCRB rearrangement remained unresolved. Because cDNA rather than genomic DNA was sequenced, highly expressing activated cells could have been over-represented, although no difference in activation and CD3 levels was found between groups.

Measured from the cysteine to the phenylalanine, the CDR3 is 15 residues long. Only CDR3 DNA is held: 45 bases, read in frame from base 1. The germline V gene supplies CDR1 MGHDK and CDR2 SYGVNS. At the junction V is shortened by 2 bases and J by 0 bases, with 9 bases in between. From each donor, a single peripheral blood sample of 100 to 150 mL on average was drawn into heparinised tubes. Using a panel that included CD45RO, CCR7, CD25, CD127, CD95 and CD27, naive, central memory, regulatory and stem cell-like memory CD4+ T cells were sorted on a BD FACSAria II. A purity above 95% was achieved for all sorted populations. PBMCs were isolated right away by Lymphoprep density gradient centrifugation and were stained directly, without culture. Samples were stained and sorted in pairs, with one healthy donor and one patient per experiment, so that batch effects were minimized. The entire amount of isolated RNA was reverse transcribed using the High Capacity cDNA Reverse Transcription Kit, so the sequenced TCRB transcripts were expressed ones. Deep immunoSEQ sequencing was applied to naive, central memory and regulatory T cell samples, giving an average of roughly 3.6 million total reads per sample. Sorted cells were lysed in RLT buffer, and RNA was extracted using DNase-treated RNeasy Micro or Mini kits according to cell number. Each cell subset was processed separately to prevent cross-contamination, with patient and healthy donor samples processed together. The immunoSEQ multiplex PCR was used to amplify TCRB sequences from cDNA, generating 87-bp fragments that spanned the CDR3 region. Sequencing of the amplicons was done on the Illumina HiSeq platform. The published analysis was carried out like this. Synthetic template baselines were used to correct PCR bias computationally, reads within Hamming distance 2 were collapsed, and singletons that could not be merged were discarded. By aligning reads against IMGT, V, D and J genes, CDR3 length, and insertions or deletions at six rearrangement sites were assigned. Clonotype counts were normalized to sorted cell number within each subset before computing true diversity and Gini coefficients with the tcR R package. The overlap coefficient, calculated on TCRB nucleotide sequences, was used to measure repertoire sharing. The source is immuneACCESS, and TCRdb retained only in-frame sequences with V and J called. Part of the clones is not carried over; for the studies checked, unresolved V genes explain less than half of this, and the remainder is unexplained. V and J calls and clone size are as listed in that table; D and trimming were resolved from the DNA. For this sample there are roughly 140,000 clones; roughly 10% appear just once. Clones ranked in the top ten supply roughly 2% of the sample.

Here the chain combines TRBV25-1 and TRBJ2-3, with the D gene not clear enough to name. The origin of this receptor is a young man in good health. The sequenced sample was central memory CD4+ T cells from blood. The CDR3 here reads CASSEARASTDTQYF. The nucleotide sequence is given as TGTGCCAGCAGTGAAGCACGTGCTAGCACAGATACGCAGTATTTT. The full variable domain, completed from the reference TRBV25-1 and TRBJ2-3 proteins outside the CDR3, reads EADIYQTPRYLVIGTGKKITLECSQTMGHDKMYWYQQDPGMELHLIHYSYGVNSTEKGDLSSESTVSRIRTEHFPLTLESARPSHTSQYLCASSEARASTDTQYFGPGTRLTVL.